The clone carrying this TCR beta chain was observed a single time. Its matching antigen is unknown. Each CDR3 protein is one row after TCRdb ran MiXCR on the reads. The sample lists 310,000 or so distinct CDR3 sequences, about a sixth seen once, with 12% in the top ten. This entry comes from a study of T cell repertoires in cytomegalovirus infection. Study background: Public TCR beta signatures were indicative of both CMV infection and a matching HLA type. Study findings and constraints: The ex vivo response was dominated by HLA-C-restricted CMV-specific TCR beta clonotypes.

With 0 bases removed from V and 6 bases from J, the gap between germline ends came to 2 bases. CDR3 length: 11 amino acids. The germline gives CDR1 LGHDT, CDR2 YNNKEL (reference sequence). The TCR was taken from a human donor in good health (CMV status not recorded). Some clones in this sample may be carry-over from other donors' samples. Specimen: PBMCs. The chain uses TRBV3-1 and TRBJ1-2; no definite D call. In nucleotides, the CDR3 is TGTGCCAGCAGCCAAGATCATGGCTACACCTTC. Protein sequence: CASSQDHGYTF.